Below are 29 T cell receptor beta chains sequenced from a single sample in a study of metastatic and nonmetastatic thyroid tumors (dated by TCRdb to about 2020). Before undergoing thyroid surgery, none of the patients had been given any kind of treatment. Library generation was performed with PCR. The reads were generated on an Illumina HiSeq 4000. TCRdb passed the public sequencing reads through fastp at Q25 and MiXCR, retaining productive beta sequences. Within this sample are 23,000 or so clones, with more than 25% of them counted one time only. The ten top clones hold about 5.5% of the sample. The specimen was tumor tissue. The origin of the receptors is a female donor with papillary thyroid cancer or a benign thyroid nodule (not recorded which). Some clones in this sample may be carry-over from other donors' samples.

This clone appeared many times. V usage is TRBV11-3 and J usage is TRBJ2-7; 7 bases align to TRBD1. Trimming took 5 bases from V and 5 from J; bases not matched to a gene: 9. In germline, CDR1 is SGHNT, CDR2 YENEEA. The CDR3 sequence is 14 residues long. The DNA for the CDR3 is TGTGCCAGCAGCCAGGGTCAACAGGGGAACGAGCAGTACTTC. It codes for CASSQGQQGNEQYF.

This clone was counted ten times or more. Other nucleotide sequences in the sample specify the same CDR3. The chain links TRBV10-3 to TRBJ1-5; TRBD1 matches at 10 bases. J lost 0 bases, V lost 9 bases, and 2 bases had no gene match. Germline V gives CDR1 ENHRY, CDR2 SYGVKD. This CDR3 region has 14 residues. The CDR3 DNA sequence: TGTGCCATTGGGACAGGGGATAGCAATCAGCCCCAGCATTTT. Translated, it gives CAIGTGDSNQPQHF.

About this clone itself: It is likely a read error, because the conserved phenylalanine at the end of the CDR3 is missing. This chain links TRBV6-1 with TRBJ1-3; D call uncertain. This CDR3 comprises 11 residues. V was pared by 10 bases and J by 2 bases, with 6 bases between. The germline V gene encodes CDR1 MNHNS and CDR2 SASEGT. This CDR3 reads CAMTPGNTIYL. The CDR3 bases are TGTGCCATGACCCCTGGAAACACCATATATCTT.

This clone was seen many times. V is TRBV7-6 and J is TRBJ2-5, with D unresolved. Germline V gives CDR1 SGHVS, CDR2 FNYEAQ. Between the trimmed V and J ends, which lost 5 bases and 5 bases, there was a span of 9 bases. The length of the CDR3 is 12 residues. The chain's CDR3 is CASSATVETQYF. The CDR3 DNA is TGTGCCAGCAGCGCTACTGTGGAGACCCAGTACTTC. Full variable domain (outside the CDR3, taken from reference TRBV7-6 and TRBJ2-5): GAGVSQSPRYKVTKRGQDVALRCDPISGHVSLYWYRQALGQGPEFLTYFNYEAQQDKSGLPNDRFSAERPEGSISTLTIQRTEQRDSAMYRCASSATVETQYFGPGTRLLVL.

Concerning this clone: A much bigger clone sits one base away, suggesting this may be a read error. The CDR3: CASVQGGGLKDTQYF. The CDR3 DNA is TGTGCTAGTGTCCAGGGGGGGGGGCTGAAAGATACGCAGTATTTT. This sequence joins TRBV12-5 and TRBJ2-3; D might be TRBD1 or TRBD2, each matching 7 bases. Germline assignment: CDR1 LGHNT and CDR2 FRNRAP. The germline V and J ends were trimmed by 7 bases and 5 bases, with 19 bases remaining between them. CDR3 length: 15 amino acids. Full variable domain (missing parts from reference TRBV12-5 and TRBJ2-3): DARVTQTPRHKVTEMGQEVTMRCQPILGHNTVFWYRQTMMQGLELLAYFRNRAPLDDSGMPKDRFSAEMPDATLATLKIQPSEPRDSAVYFCASVQGGGLKDTQYFGPGTRLTVL.

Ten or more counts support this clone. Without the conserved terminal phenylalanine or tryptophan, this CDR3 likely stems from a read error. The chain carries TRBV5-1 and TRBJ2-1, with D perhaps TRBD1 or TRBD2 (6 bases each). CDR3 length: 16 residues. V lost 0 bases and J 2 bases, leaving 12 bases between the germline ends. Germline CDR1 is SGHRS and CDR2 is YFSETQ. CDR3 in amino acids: CASSLDGGPPYNEQFS. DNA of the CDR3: TGCGCCAGCAGCTTGGATGGGGGGCCCCCCTACAATGAGCAGTTCTCC.

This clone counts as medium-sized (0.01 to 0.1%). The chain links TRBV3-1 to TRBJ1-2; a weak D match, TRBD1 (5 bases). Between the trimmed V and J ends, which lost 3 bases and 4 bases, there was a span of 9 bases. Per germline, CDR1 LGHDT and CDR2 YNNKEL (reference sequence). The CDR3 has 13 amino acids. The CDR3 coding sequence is TGTGCCAGCAGCCAGGAAGGGGCCTATGGCTACACCTTC. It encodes CASSQEGAYGYTF. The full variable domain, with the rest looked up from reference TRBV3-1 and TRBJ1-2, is DTAVSQTPKYLVTQMGNDKSIKCEQNLGHDTMYWYKQDSKKFLKIMFSYNNKELIINETVPNRFSPKSPDKAHLNLHINSLELGDSAVYFCASSQEGAYGYTFGSGTRLTVV.

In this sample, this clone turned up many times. CDR3 loop: CASSLTGGTDTQYF. CDR3 in DNA: TGTGCCAGCAGCTTGACAGGGGGCACAGATACGCAGTATTTT. The J gene is TRBJ2-3, the V gene TRBV7-3, with TRBD1 identical over 8 bases. The CDR3 totals 14 residues. Germline V gene sequence: CDR1 SGHTA, CDR2 FQGTGA. V shed 3 bases and J 1 base; nucleotides not matched to a gene: 0.

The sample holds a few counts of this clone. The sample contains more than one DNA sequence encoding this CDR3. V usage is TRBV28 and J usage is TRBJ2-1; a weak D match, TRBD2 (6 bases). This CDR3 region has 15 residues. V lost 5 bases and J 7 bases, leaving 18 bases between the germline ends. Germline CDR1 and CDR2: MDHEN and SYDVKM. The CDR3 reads CASSPGVGALNEQFF. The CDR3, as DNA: TGTGCCAGCAGTCCGGGGGTTGGGGCGTTGAATGAGCAGTTCTTC.

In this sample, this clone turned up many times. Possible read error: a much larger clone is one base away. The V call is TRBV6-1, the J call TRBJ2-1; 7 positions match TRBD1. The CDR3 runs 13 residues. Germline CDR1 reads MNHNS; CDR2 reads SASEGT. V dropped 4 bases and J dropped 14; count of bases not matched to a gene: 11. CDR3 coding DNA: TGTGCCAGCAGTGCGGGACAGAGGGGGCCTGAGTTCTTC. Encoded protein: CASSAGQRGPEFF.

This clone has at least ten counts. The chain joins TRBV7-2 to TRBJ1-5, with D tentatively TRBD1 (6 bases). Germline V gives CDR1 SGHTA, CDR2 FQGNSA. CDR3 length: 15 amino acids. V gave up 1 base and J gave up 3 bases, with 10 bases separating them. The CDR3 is CASSLGQVPNQPQHF. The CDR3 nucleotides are TGTGCCAGCAGCTTAGGACAGGTCCCCAATCAGCCCCAGCATTTT.

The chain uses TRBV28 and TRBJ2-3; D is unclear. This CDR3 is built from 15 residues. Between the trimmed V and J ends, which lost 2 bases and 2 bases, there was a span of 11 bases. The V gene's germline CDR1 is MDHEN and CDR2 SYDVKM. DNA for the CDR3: TGTGCCAGCAGTTTAAAGTTGGGTCTCACAGATACGCAGTATTTT. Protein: CASSLKLGLTDTQYF.

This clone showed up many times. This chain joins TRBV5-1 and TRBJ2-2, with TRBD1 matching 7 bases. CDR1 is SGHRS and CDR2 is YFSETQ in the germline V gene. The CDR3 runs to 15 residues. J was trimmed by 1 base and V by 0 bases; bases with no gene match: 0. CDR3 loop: CASSLDRGNTGELFF. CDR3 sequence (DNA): TGCGCCAGCAGCTTGGACAGGGGGAACACCGGGGAGCTGTTTTTT.

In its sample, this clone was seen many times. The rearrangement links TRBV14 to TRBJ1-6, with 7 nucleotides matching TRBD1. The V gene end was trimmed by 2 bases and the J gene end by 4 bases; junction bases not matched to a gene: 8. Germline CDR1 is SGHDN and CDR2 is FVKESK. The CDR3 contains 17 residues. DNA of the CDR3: TGTGCCAGCAGCCAACGACAGGGAGAAGGGTATAATTCACCCCTCCACTTT. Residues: CASSQRQGEGYNSPLHF.

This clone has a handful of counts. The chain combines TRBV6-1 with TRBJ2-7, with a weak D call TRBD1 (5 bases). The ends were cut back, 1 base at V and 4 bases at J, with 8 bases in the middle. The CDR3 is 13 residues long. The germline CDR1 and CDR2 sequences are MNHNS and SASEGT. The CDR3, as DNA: TGTGCCAGCAGTGAAGGCAGGGCTTACGAGCAGTACTTC. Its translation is CASSEGRAYEQYF.

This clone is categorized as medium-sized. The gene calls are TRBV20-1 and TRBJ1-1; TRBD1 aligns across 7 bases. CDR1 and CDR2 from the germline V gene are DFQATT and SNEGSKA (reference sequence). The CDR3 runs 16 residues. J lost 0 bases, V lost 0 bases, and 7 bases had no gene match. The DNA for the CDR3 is TGCAGTGCTAGAGACGGGGGACAGCTTATGAACACTGAAGCTTTCTTT. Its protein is CSARDGGQLMNTEAFF.

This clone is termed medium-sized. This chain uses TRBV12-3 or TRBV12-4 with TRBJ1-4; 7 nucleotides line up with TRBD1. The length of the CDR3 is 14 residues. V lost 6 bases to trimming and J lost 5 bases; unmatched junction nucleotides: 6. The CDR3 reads CASRNPTGNEKLFF. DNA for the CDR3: TGTGCCAGCAGGAACCCGACAGGGAATGAAAAACTGTTTTTT.

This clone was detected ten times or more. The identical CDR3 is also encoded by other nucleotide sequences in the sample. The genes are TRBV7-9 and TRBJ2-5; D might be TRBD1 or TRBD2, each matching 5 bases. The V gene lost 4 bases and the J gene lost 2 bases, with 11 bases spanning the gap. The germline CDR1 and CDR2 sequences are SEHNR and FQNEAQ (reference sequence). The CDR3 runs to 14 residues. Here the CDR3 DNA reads TGTGCCAGCAGCTCGAGAGGGGTACAAGAGACCCAGTACTTC. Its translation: CASSSRGVQETQYF.

CDR3 nucleotides: TGCAGTGCTAGAGGGGACAGGGACACTGAAGCTTTCTTT. Translation gives CSARGDRDTEAFF. The rearrangement uses TRBV20-1 and TRBJ1-1; 9 bases align to TRBD1. The CDR3 runs to 13 residues. The germline CDR1 and CDR2 sequences are DFQATT and SNEGSKA (reference sequence). J lost 3 bases, V lost 1 base, and 0 bases had no gene match.

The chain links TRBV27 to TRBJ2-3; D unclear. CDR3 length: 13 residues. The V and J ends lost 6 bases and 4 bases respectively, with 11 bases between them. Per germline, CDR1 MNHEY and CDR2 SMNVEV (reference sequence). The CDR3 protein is CASRTRNSDTQYF. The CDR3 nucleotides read TGTGCCAGCAGGACCCGTAATTCAGATACGCAGTATTTT.

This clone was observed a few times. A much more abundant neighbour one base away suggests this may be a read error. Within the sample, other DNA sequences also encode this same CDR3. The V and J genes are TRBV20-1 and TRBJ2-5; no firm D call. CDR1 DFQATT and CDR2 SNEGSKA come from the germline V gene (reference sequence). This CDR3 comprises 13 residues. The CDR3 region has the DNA TGCAGTGCTAGGTTGGGTTACCAGGAGACCCAGTACTTC. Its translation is CSARLGYQETQYF.

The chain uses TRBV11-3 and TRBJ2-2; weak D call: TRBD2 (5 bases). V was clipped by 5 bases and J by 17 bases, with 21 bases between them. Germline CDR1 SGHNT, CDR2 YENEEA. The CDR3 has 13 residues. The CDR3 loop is CASSDRITGDLFF. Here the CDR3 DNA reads TGTGCCAGCAGCGATCGTATAACCGGGGATCTTTTTTTT.

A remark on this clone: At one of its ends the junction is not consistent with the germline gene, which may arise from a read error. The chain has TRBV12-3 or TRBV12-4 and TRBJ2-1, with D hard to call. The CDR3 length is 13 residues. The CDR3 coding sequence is TGTGTCAGCAGCAAGGACGCGTTGAATGAGCAGTTCTTC. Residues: CVSSKDALNEQFF.

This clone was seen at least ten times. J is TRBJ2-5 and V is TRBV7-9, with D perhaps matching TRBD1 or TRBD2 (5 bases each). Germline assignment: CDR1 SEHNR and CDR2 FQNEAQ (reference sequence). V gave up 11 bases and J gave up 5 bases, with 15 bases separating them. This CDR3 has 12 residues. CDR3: CASRGREETQYF. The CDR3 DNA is TGTGCCTCGAGGGGCAGGGAGGAGACCCAGTACTTC.

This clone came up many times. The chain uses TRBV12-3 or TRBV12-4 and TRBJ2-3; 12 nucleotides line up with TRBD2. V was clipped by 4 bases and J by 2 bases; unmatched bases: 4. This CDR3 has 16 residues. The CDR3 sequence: CASSSSSGGATDTQYF. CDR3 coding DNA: TGTGCCAGCAGTTCCTCTAGCGGGGGGGCCACAGATACGCAGTATTTT.

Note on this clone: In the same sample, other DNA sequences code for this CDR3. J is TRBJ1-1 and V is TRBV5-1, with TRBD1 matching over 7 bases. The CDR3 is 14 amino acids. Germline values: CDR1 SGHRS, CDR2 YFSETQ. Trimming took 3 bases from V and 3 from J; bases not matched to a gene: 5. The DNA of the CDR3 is TGCGCCAGCAGCTCGGCAGGGGGATACACTGAAGCTTTCTTT. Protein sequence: CASSSAGGYTEAFF.

The CDR3 sequence is CASSQNVSGGNEQYF. DNA for the CDR3: TGTGCCAGCAGTCAGAATGTTAGCGGCGGAAACGAGCAGTACTTC. This chain links TRBV6-1 with TRBJ2-7, with a possible D match to TRBD2 (6 bases). V dropped 5 bases and J dropped 5 bases, with 19 bases sitting between them. Germline loops: CDR1 MNHNS, CDR2 SASEGT. This CDR3 is built from 15 residues.

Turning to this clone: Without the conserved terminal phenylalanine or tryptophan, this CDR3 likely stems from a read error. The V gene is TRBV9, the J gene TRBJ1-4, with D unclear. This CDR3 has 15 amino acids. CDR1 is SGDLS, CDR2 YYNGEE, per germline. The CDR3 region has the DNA TGTGCCATCAGCACGAGCGGATCAACTAATGAAAAACTGTTTCTT. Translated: CAISTSGSTNEKLFL.

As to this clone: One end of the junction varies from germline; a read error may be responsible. The CDR3 region is CATSESRNTYEQYF. DNA for the CDR3: TGTGCCACAAGTGAGAGCAGAAACACCTACGAGCAGTACTTC. This sequence joins TRBV24-1 and TRBJ2-7; D gene uncertain. Germline loops: CDR1 KGHDR, CDR2 SFDVKD. The CDR3 runs 14 residues.